The 11 T cell receptor beta chains given below trace back to one sample, sequenced in a study of somatic mutations in cytotoxic T cells in rheumatoid arthritis. Sequenced by immunoSEQ multiplex PCR; TCRdb stores in-frame clones only, minus some. The sample yields about 17,000 clones, under 80% seen once. Sequenced input: CD8+ T cells sorted from blood. Receptors originate from a man in his sixties in good health.

This clone occurred a few times. The chain uses TRBV29-1 and TRBJ2-7; 7 bases are shared with TRBD1. Looked up from germline, CDR1 is SQVTM and CDR2 is ANQGSEA. This CDR3 is built from 13 residues. Losses at the gene ends were 7 bases for V and 2 bases for J; bases not matched to a gene: 8. CDR3 sequence: CSASGTAPYEQYF. CDR3 sequence (DNA): TGCAGCGCCTCGGGGACAGCCCCCTACGAGCAGTACTTC.

The chain recombines TRBV7-9 with TRBJ2-7, with 11 positions matching TRBD2. Germline lookup yields CDR1 SEHNR and CDR2 FQNEAQ (reference sequence). The length of the CDR3 is 16 residues. V gave up 3 bases and J gave up 2 bases; unmatched junction bases: 6. The CDR3 DNA sequence: TGTGCCAGCAGCTTGTGGAAGACTAGCGGGACCTACGAGCAGTACTTC. As protein: CASSLWKTSGTYEQYF. Full variable domain (rest looked up from reference TRBV7-9 and TRBJ2-7): DTGVSQNPRHKITKRGQNVTFRCDPISEHNRLYWYRQTLGQGPEFLTYFQNEAQLEKSRLLSDRFSAERPKGSFSTLEIQRTEQGDSAMYLCASSLWKTSGTYEQYFGPGTRLTVT.

The V gene is TRBV7-2, the J gene TRBJ2-7; the D is unclear. CDR3 size: 12 residues. CDR1 is SGHTA, CDR2 FQGNSA, per germline. Trimming stripped 2 bases from V and 4 bases from J, with 6 bases between. This CDR3 is CASSLNTYEQYF. The CDR3 DNA is TGTGCCAGCAGCTTAAATACTTACGAGCAGTACTTC.

The chain combines TRBV27 with TRBJ2-7; tentatively, D is TRBD1 (6 bases). Looked up from germline, CDR1 is MNHEY and CDR2 is SMNVEV (reference sequence). The CDR3 runs 14 residues. V lost 2 bases and J 1 base, leaving 9 bases between the germline ends. CDR3: CASSLLGQSYEQYF. In DNA, the CDR3 is TGTGCCAGCAGTTTACTGGGACAATCCTACGAGCAGTACTTC.

The V gene is TRBV11-2, the J gene TRBJ1-4; 7 nucleotides align to TRBD1. After removal of 2 bases from V and 8 bases from J, the junction contained 8 bases not matched to a gene. There are 15 residues in the CDR3. Germline assignment: CDR1 SGHAT and CDR2 FQNNGV. In nucleotides, the CDR3 is TGTGCCAGCAGCTTATGGGATGGGACAGCAGAAAAACTGTTTTTT. Translation: CASSLWDGTAEKLFF.

J is TRBJ2-3 and V is TRBV28, with TRBD1 identical over 7 bases. Germline V gene lookup returns CDR1 MDHEN and CDR2 SYDVKM. J was trimmed by 3 bases and V by 3 bases; bases with no gene match: 15. This CDR3 has 18 residues. CDR3 sequence reads: CASSFPSRPGQTTDTQYF. As DNA, the CDR3 is TGTGCCAGCAGTTTCCCGTCGCGACCGGGACAGACAACAGATACGCAGTATTTT.

The rearrangement uses TRBV9 and TRBJ2-1; D might be TRBD1 (6 bases). Germline values: CDR1 SGDLS, CDR2 YYNGEE. V lost 2 bases and J 9 bases, leaving 9 bases between the germline ends. This CDR3 comprises 12 residues. CDR3 sequence reads: CASSVGASEQFF. The CDR3 DNA is TGTGCCAGCAGCGTGGGGGCCTCTGAGCAGTTCTTC.

CDR3 residues: CASSYIGTDTQYF. The CDR3 DNA follows: TGTGCCAGCAGTTACATAGGCACAGATACGCAGTATTTT. The rearrangement uses TRBV6-5 and TRBJ2-3; D is ambiguous. V was shortened by 2 bases and J by 1 base, with 4 bases between the two germline ends. CDR3 size: 13 residues. From germline, CDR1 is MNHEY and CDR2 SVGAGI.

The sample holds one count of this clone. The J gene is TRBJ2-6, the V gene TRBV5-4, with a weak D call TRBD2 (5 bases). CDR3 size: 15 residues. V was cut by 0 bases and J by 2 bases, with 6 bases left in between. Germline V lookup: CDR1 SGHNT, CDR2 YYREEE (reference sequence). The CDR3 spells CASSLGGTGANVLTF. DNA of the CDR3: TGTGCCAGCAGCTTGGGAGGGACTGGGGCCAACGTCCTGACTTTC.

This chain joins TRBV9 and TRBJ2-1, with 9 bases aligning to TRBD2. Unmatched junction bases numbered 8, after V lost 6 bases and J lost 7 bases. Germline assignment: CDR1 SGDLS and CDR2 YYNGEE. The CDR3 consists of 14 residues. The CDR3 protein is CASNSGTSFNEQFF. CDR3 DNA sequence: TGTGCCAGCAACTCCGGGACTAGCTTTAATGAGCAGTTCTTC.

The chain combines TRBV7-2 with TRBJ2-6; D perhaps matches TRBD1 (6 bases). This CDR3 region has 18 residues. The V end lost 0 bases, the J end lost 0 bases, and 12 bases lay between the germline ends. Germline values: CDR1 SGHTA, CDR2 FQGNSA. The CDR3 here is CASSLAPGTRSGANVLTF. CDR3 sequence (DNA): TGTGCCAGCAGCTTAGCTCCCGGGACACGCTCTGGGGCCAACGTCCTGACTTTC.